This T cell receptor (beta chain) derives from a study of CD8 T cells in Susac syndrome. About 0.45 to 1 ug RNA was reverse transcribed with random hexamers. Across 54 Vbeta and 13 Jbeta, immunoSEQ multiplex PCR amplified TCR beta CDR3. TCRdb itself ran the immunoSEQ multiplex PCR reads through MiXCR, one entry per CDR3 protein. The sample yields over 150,000 distinct CDR3 sequences, about 95% seen once. Blood CD8+ and CD4+ T cells underwent high-throughput TCR beta sequencing. The patients serving as multiple sclerosis controls were treatment-naive. They had stable or active relapsing-remitting disease and fulfilled revised McDonald criteria. Negative isolation yielded CD8+ and CD4+ T cells; FACS enriched TEMRA cells. The CDR3 spans 14 residues.

This TCR was recovered from a human donor with multiple sclerosis. V and J are TRBV12-3 or TRBV12-4 and TRBJ2-3, with TRBD1 identical over 7 bases. The J call is in doubt because the DNA end fits TRBJ1-5 better. The sequenced sample consisted of CD4+ T cells from PBMCs. DNA of the CDR3: TGTGCCAGCACTCCGGGACAGAGAACAGATACGCAGCATTTT. It codes for CASTPGQRTDTQHF.